A single T cell receptor beta chain is shown here with its context. The clone's antigen remains unknown. It has no much larger one-base neighbor in the sample; base qualities were not kept. From V the trimming removes 3 bases and from J it removes 4 bases, while the gene matches leave 2 bases of the junction unaccounted for. Based on the germline V gene (reference sequence), the CDR1 and CDR2 sequences are LNHDA and SQIVND. The CDR3 starts with the cysteine, ends with the phenylalanine, and has 14 residues. Solely the CDR3 DNA is kept, with 42 bases framed from the first base. The record originates from a study of response to subunit inactivated influenza vaccine (dated by TCRdb to 2017 to 2018). At the level of the whole study: Deep quantitative T cell receptor repertoire profiling was used in the study to track responses to a trivalent subunit inactivated influenza vaccine.

Preparation of the library involved RT-PCR. Sequencing took place on an Illumina HiSeq 2500. TCRdb passed the public sequencing reads through fastp at Q25 and MiXCR, retaining productive beta sequences. Every distinct CDR3 protein forms one entry, paired with its most common genes and DNA. Counted in this sample were over 750,000 distinct CDR3 sequences; around 20% of them appeared once. The leading ten clones occupy more than 8.5% of the sample. Paper-wide results and their limitations: The authors suggested that each seasonal influenza vaccination may recruit only a limited number of new T cells.

The V and J genes are TRBV19 and TRBJ1-1, with 10 bases matching TRBD1. Sample: PBMCs from blood, taken 4 to 6 days after vaccination. This clonotype was obtained from a man aged 50 to 60 who received an inactivated influenza vaccine. Donor details come from another sample of the same person, matched by shared clones. This receptor carries the CDR3 CASSIRTGGTEAFF. The DNA sequence follows: TGTGCCAGTAGTATCAGGACAGGGGGCACTGAAGCTTTCTTT.